The 8 T cell receptor beta chains reported below all come from one sample, sequenced in a study of T cells in Graves' hyperthyroidism and ophthalmopathy. RNA transcripts yielded amplified TCR beta CDR3 regions. An initial round of RT-PCR targeting the TCR CDR3 relied on the HTBI primer set. TCRdb redid the calling of the multiplex PCR reads with MiXCR, one entry per CDR3 protein. The data hold about 560,000 distinct CDR3 sequences, with over 15% observed a single time. Sequencing was done on a sample of blood. These receptors came from a woman aged 18-35 years with Graves' hyperthyroidism.

This clonotype was recorded many times. This chain uses TRBV2 with TRBJ2-1; D possibly corresponds to TRBD2 (5 bases). From germline, CDR1 is SNHLY and CDR2 FYNNEI. The CDR3 totals 14 residues. Trimming shortened V by 8 bases and J by 8 bases, and 19 bases separated the two germline ends. CDR3 amino acids: CASGSGHGSDEQFF. The DNA for the CDR3 is TGTGCCAGCGGATCCGGTCACGGTAGCGATGAGCAGTTCTTC.

The rearrangement links TRBV4-1 to TRBJ2-7, with D tentatively TRBD1 (5 bases). CDR1 is MGHRA, CDR2 YSYEKL, per germline. The CDR3 has 15 residues. Between the trimmed V and J ends, which lost 1 base and 3 bases, there was a span of 13 bases. The CDR3 bases are TGCGCCAGCAGCCAAGTGCAGGGATCCAACTACGAGCAGTACTTC. Translation gives CASSQVQGSNYEQYF.

The rearrangement links TRBV29-1 to TRBJ1-2; the D is unclear. The CDR3 consists of 12 residues. The V gene's germline CDR1 is SQVTM and CDR2 ANQGSEA. The germline V and J ends were trimmed by 3 bases and 0 bases, with 5 bases remaining between them. In DNA form, the CDR3 reads TGCAGCGTTGACAGAGCTAACTATGGCTACACCTTC. This sequence encodes CSVDRANYGYTF.

Comments on this clonotype: A read error may be the cause here, since a much bigger clone is one base away. This chain's CDR3 is CAGSSTGLAGPNSSYNEQFF. CDR3 DNA sequence: TGTGCCGGTAGTTCTACGGGACTAGCGGGACCTAATAGCTCCTACAATGAGCAGTTCTTC. The rearrangement links TRBV19 to TRBJ2-1; 13 positions agree with TRBD2. CDR1 and CDR2 (germline): LNHDA, SQIVND (reference sequence). This CDR3 has 20 residues. Looking up the rest from reference TRBV19 and TRBJ2-1 gives the full variable domain: DGGITQSPKYLFRKEGQNVTLSCEQNLNHDAMYWYRQDPGQGLRLIYYSQIVNDFQKGDIAEGYSVSREKKESFPLTVTSAQKNPTAFYLCAGSSTGLAGPNSSYNEQFFGPGTRLTVL.

This clonotype was observed many times. The rearrangement joins TRBV30 to TRBJ2-7; weak D call: TRBD2 (7 bases). This CDR3 is built from 14 residues. The germline V gene encodes CDR1 GTSNPN and CDR2 SVGIG (reference sequence). The V end was cut by 5 bases, the J end by 3 bases, with 17 bases between. DNA of the CDR3: TGTGCCTGGGCTAGGGGGACGGGAGGCTACGAGCAGTACTTC. This translates into CAWARGTGGYEQYF.

This clonotype occurred many times. The chain uses TRBV7-9 and TRBJ2-3; D tentatively reads TRBD1 or TRBD2 (5 bases each). The germline gives CDR1 SEHNR, CDR2 FQNEAQ (reference sequence). Trimming shortened V by 1 base and J by 5 bases, and 13 bases separated the two germline ends. The CDR3 covers 15 residues. CDR3 protein: CASSLGQGVVDTQYF. In DNA, the CDR3 is TGTGCCAGCAGCTTAGGGCAGGGAGTAGTAGATACGCAGTATTTT.

This clonotype was counted only a few times. This chain connects TRBV20-1 to TRBJ2-4; 10 positions agree with TRBD2. This CDR3 comprises 18 residues. V lost 2 bases to trimming and J lost 2 bases; unmatched junction nucleotides: 12. Germline CDR1 reads DFQATT; CDR2 reads SNEGSKA (reference sequence). The CDR3 nucleotides read TGCAGTGCTAGACCTATAGCGGGAGGTGCGGTTCCCAAAAACATTCAGTACTTC. The encoded protein is CSARPIAGGAVPKNIQYF.

This clonotype was seen once. The rearrangement links TRBV6-1 to TRBJ1-6; the D is unclear. The germline V gene has CDR1 MNHNS and CDR2 SASEGT. V lost 4 bases and J 5 bases, leaving 6 bases between the germline ends. The CDR3 has 13 residues. The CDR3 here is CASSASNNSPLHF. The CDR3 nucleotides read TGTGCCAGCAGTGCATCCAATAATTCACCCCTCCACTTT.